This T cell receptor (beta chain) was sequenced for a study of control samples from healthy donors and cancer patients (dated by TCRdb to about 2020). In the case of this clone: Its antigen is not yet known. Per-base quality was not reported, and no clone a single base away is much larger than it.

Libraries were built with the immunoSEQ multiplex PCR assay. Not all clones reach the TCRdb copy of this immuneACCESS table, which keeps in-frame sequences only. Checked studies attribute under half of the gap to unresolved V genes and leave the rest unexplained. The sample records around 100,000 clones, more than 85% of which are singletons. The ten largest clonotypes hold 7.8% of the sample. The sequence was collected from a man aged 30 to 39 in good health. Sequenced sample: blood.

The nucleotides are TGTGCCAGCAGTTACTCAGGGGATTCTGGCTACACCTTC. It specifies CASSYSGDSGYTF. The rearranged segments are TRBV6-5 and TRBJ1-2; the D gene is perhaps TRBD1, from 5 matching bases. Trimming at the junction amounts to 0 bases on V and 7 bases on J, and the germline ends lie 9 bases apart. CDR1 and CDR2 are drawn from the germline V gene: MNHEY, SVGAGI. The CDR3 measures 13 amino acids from cysteine to phenylalanine. Just the 39-base CDR3 DNA is kept, in frame starting at base 1.